These 20 T cell receptor beta chains were sequenced from one sample in a study of cytomegalovirus exposure and HLA in healthy donors. Researchers ran the PCR with 60 Vbeta and 13 Jbeta primers. Assay used: immunoSEQ multiplex PCR; TCRdb lists only in-frame clones, some missing. The data hold roughly 130,000 clones, with more than 60% observed a single time. Sequenced: PBMCs. These receptors were taken from a man younger than 35 in good health and CMV-seronegative.

The chain couples TRBV28 to TRBJ1-5, with 7 bases identical to TRBD1. The CDR3 length is 16 residues. Losses at the gene ends were 1 base for V and 4 bases for J; bases not matched to a gene: 7. CDR1 is MDHEN and CDR2 is SYDVKM in the germline V gene. As DNA, the CDR3 is TGTGCCAGCAGTTTATTCAGGGGGTCGCTAAATCAGCCCCAGCATTTT. Its protein is CASSLFRGSLNQPQHF.

The chain has TRBV5-4 and TRBJ2-5, with TRBD2 identical over 8 bases. Germline V CDR1 and CDR2: SGHNT, YYREEE (reference sequence). This CDR3 is built from 15 residues. With 4 bases clipped from V and 2 bases from J, the junction kept 7 bases outside the gene matches. The CDR3 here is CASSPVAGIQETQYF. For the CDR3, the DNA is TGTGCCAGCAGCCCCGTAGCGGGAATACAAGAGACCCAGTACTTC.

This chain links TRBV5-6 with TRBJ1-2; D is ambiguous. CDR3 length: 14 residues. V lost 4 bases and J 4 bases, leaving 14 bases between the germline ends. Germline CDR1 and CDR2: SGHDT and YYEEEE. The CDR3 DNA sequence: TGTGCCAGCAGCCCCCCGGGGAGAAGCTATGGCTACACCTTC. Residues: CASSPPGRSYGYTF.

The chain couples TRBV28 to TRBJ1-5, with D possibly matching TRBD1 (6 bases). The CDR3 has 16 residues. Per the germline V gene, CDR1 is MDHEN and CDR2 is SYDVKM. V lost 5 bases and J 5 bases, leaving 19 bases between the germline ends. CDR3 region: CASSPVGAGDDQPQHF. The CDR3 DNA sequence: TGTGCCAGCAGTCCCGTTGGGGCAGGGGATGATCAGCCCCAGCATTTT.

This sequence joins TRBV10-1 and TRBJ2-5, with TRBD2 matching 11 bases. After removal of 0 bases from V and 2 bases from J, the junction contained 2 bases not matched to a gene. The CDR3 has 16 amino acids. Germline CDR1 WNHNN, CDR2 SYGVQD (reference sequence). The CDR3, as DNA: TGCGCCAGCAGTGAGTCGACTAGCGGGGAACAAGAGACCCAGTACTTC. Its protein product is CASSESTSGEQETQYF.

This clone has just a few counts. The CDR3 DNA is TGTGCCAGCAGCCGCGCGACACCAGGTCAAGAGACCCAGTACTTC. It is translated as CASSRATPGQETQYF. The chain couples TRBV7-2 to TRBJ2-5; D call uncertain. The CDR3 contains 15 residues. Trimming removed 5 bases from V and 2 bases from J, with 15 bases in between. The V gene's germline CDR1 is SGHTA and CDR2 FQGNSA. Drawing the rest from reference TRBV7-2 and TRBJ2-5, the complete variable domain is GAGVSQSPSNKVTEKGKDVELRCDPISGHTALYWYRQSLGQGLEFLIYFQGNSAPDKSGLPSDRFSAERTGGSVSTLTIQRTQQEDSAVYLCASSRATPGQETQYFGPGTRLLVL.

Only a few counts were recorded for this clone. The V gene is TRBV28, the J gene TRBJ1-1, with D maybe TRBD1 (6 bases). This CDR3 region has 15 residues. Trimming stripped 1 base from V and 2 bases from J, with 11 bases between. The germline CDR1 and CDR2 sequences are MDHEN and SYDVKM. As DNA, the CDR3 is TGTGCCAGCAGTTTATCAGGGGTCGGTAACACTGAAGCTTTCTTT. This encodes CASSLSGVGNTEAFF.

The V call is TRBV7-6, the J call TRBJ2-7; 7 bases are a match to TRBD1. Germline V gene lookup returns CDR1 SGHVS and CDR2 FNYEAQ. CDR3 length: 14 residues. Trimming removed 5 bases from V and 0 bases from J; junction bases left unmatched: 4. The CDR3 bases are TGTGCCAGCAGCCTGGGACAGAGCTCCTACGAGCAGTACTTC. Translated: CASSLGQSSYEQYF.

The chain couples TRBV27 to TRBJ2-1; TRBD1 is a possible D gene (5 bases). The CDR3 has 15 residues. Trimming took 5 bases from V and 9 from J, leaving 20 bases between them. The germline gives CDR1 MNHEY, CDR2 SMNVEV (reference sequence). The CDR3 here is CASSPGTGNRGEQFF. The CDR3 region has the DNA TGTGCCAGCAGTCCAGGTACAGGCAACCGTGGTGAGCAGTTCTTC.

This clone was picked up one time. The rearrangement links TRBV25-1 to TRBJ1-3; D remains unclear. V gave up 10 bases and J gave up 3 bases, with 7 bases separating them. The CDR3 sequence is 11 residues long. Germline V gene sequence: CDR1 MGHDK, CDR2 SYGVNS. CDR3 residues: CATVDGNTIYF. In nucleotides, the CDR3 is TGTGCCACCGTAGATGGAAACACCATATATTTT.

For the CDR3, the DNA is TGTGCCAGCAGCTTAGGCACTAGCGGGGGAATTGAGACCCAGTACTTC. Residues: CASSLGTSGGIETQYF. The rearrangement joins TRBV7-7 to TRBJ2-5, with 11 bases aligning to TRBD2. The CDR3 covers 16 residues. V dropped 1 base and J dropped 5; count of bases not matched to a gene: 6. CDR1 and CDR2 from the germline V gene are SSHAT and FNYEAQ (reference sequence).

This clone was counted only a few times. V gene TRBV6-5 combines with J gene TRBJ2-7; 12 bases are shared with TRBD2. This CDR3 has 13 residues. V lost 6 bases, J lost 5 bases, and 2 bases stayed unmatched. The germline V gene encodes CDR1 MNHEY and CDR2 SVGAGI. CDR3 in amino acids: CASRLAGGHEQYF. CDR3 coding DNA: TGTGCCAGCAGACTAGCGGGAGGACACGAGCAGTACTTC.

This chain uses TRBV10-2 with TRBJ2-3, with TRBD1 matching 8 bases. The germline gives CDR1 WSHSY, CDR2 SAAADI. V trimming: 0 bases; J trimming: 5 bases; junction bases outside the gene matches: 7. The CDR3 totals 16 residues. CDR3 in amino acids: CASSESMDREQDTQYF. In DNA, the CDR3 is TGCGCCAGCAGTGAGTCGATGGACAGGGAACAAGATACGCAGTATTTT.

The chain couples TRBV28 to TRBJ1-2, with TRBD1 matching 8 bases. V trimming: 3 bases; J trimming: 6 bases; junction bases outside the gene matches: 6. Germline V gives CDR1 MDHEN, CDR2 SYDVKM. The CDR3 spans 14 residues. The CDR3 loop is CASSLQGARDGYTF. CDR3 coding DNA: TGTGCCAGCAGTTTGCAGGGGGCAAGGGATGGCTACACCTTC.

J is TRBJ2-1 and V is TRBV5-1; 10 positions match TRBD1. This CDR3 has 15 amino acids. The germline V gene has CDR1 SGHRS and CDR2 YFSETQ. Germline trimming cut 5 bases from V and 6 bases from J; bases unmatched to any gene: 8. CDR3 DNA: TGCGCCAGCAGGATCCGGGACAGGGGACCCAATGAGCAGTTCTTC. This gives the protein CASRIRDRGPNEQFF.

This clone was seen more than once but under ten times. V and J are TRBV6-5 and TRBJ2-5; 8 bases are shared with TRBD2. CDR1 is MNHEY, CDR2 SVGAGI, per germline. CDR3 length equals 15 residues. The V segment lost 2 bases and the J segment 5 bases; nucleotides outside the gene matches: 7. CDR3 bases: TGTGCCAGCAGTTACCGTAGCGGGGCGGGGGAGACCCAGTACTTC. It codes for CASSYRSGAGETQYF.

This chain connects TRBV9 to TRBJ1-1; D gene unclear. V was pared by 3 bases and J by 6 bases, with 12 bases between. From germline, CDR1 is SGDLS and CDR2 YYNGEE. The CDR3 contains 13 residues. CDR3 sequence (DNA): TGTGCCAGCAGCGCCCTGGGGAGGGCTGAAGCTTTCTTT. Amino acids: CASSALGRAEAFF.

The V and J genes are TRBV7-9 and TRBJ1-3, with TRBD1 matching over 8 bases. The CDR3 has 19 amino acids. Germline-derived CDR1 and CDR2 are SEHNR and FQNEAQ (reference sequence). V lost 1 base and J lost 3; bases outside the gene matches: 14. In nucleotides, the CDR3 is TGTGCCAGCAGCTTAGAAACAAGTCAGGGGGCAATATTTGGAAACACCATATATTTT. Its translation is CASSLETSQGAIFGNTIYF.

In its sample, this clone was seen a few times. This chain links TRBV20-1 with TRBJ2-7; D is unclear. Trimming left V 2 bases short and J 7 bases short, with 9 bases between. The CDR3 is 11 residues long. Germline assignment: CDR1 DFQATT and CDR2 SNEGSKA (reference sequence). CDR3 nucleotide sequence: TGCAGTGCTAGAATGCCGCGAGAGCAGTACTTC. Translating it yields CSARMPREQYF.

This clone has more than one count but fewer than ten. The chain couples TRBV14 to TRBJ2-7, with 11 bases that match TRBD1. V gave up 8 bases and J gave up 3 bases; unmatched junction bases: 9. There are 15 residues in the CDR3. CDR1 is SGHDN, CDR2 FVKESK, per germline. Written as DNA, the CDR3 is TGTGCCAGCCGCGCCACCGGGACAGGGGGCTACGAGCAGTACTTC. Residues: CASRATGTGGYEQYF.